The next 14 T cell receptor beta chains were all read from a single sample in a study of CD4 T cells in relation to SARS-CoV-2 and coronaviruses. Assay used: immunoSEQ multiplex PCR; TCRdb lists only in-frame clones, some missing. The table includes approximately 60,000 clones, under 95% detected once. Material for sequencing was naive CD4+ T cells from PBMCs. Subset noted: naive CD4+ T cells isolated by negative enrichment. The receptors originated from an adult with COVID-19.

The V and J genes are TRBV27 and TRBJ2-2; no clear D gene. Germline-derived CDR1 and CDR2 are MNHEY and SMNVEV (reference sequence). The ends were cut back, 6 bases at V and 6 bases at J, with 8 bases in the middle. The CDR3 consists of 12 residues. CDR3 DNA: TGTGCCAGCAGAAGGGCTCCCGGGGAGCTGTTTTTT. Its translation: CASRRAPGELFF.

The rearrangement links TRBV5-5 to TRBJ2-7, with D maybe TRBD2 (5 bases). Looked up from germline, CDR1 is SGHKS and CDR2 is YYEKEE (reference sequence). Trimming stripped 0 bases from V and 0 bases from J, with 7 bases between. There are 14 residues in the CDR3. CDR3 sequence reads: CASSLAGVSYEQYF. The CDR3 DNA reads as TGTGCCAGCAGCTTGGCCGGGGTCTCCTACGAGCAGTACTTC.

This chain links TRBV7-3 with TRBJ2-3; possibly TRBD2 for D (5 bases). The CDR3 covers 14 residues. Germline V CDR1 and CDR2: SGHTA, FQGTGA. Trimming stripped 2 bases from V and 5 bases from J, with 11 bases between. CDR3 DNA sequence: TGTGCCAGCAGCTTAGATTCGAGCGGAGATACGCAGTATTTT. Protein: CASSLDSSGDTQYF.

The chain employs TRBV15 and TRBJ1-5; D possibly corresponds to TRBD1 (5 bases). The V gene's germline CDR1 is LNHNV and CDR2 YYDKDF (reference sequence). The CDR3 totals 17 residues. V was clipped by 3 bases and J by 2 bases, with 17 bases between them. CDR3 DNA sequence: TGTGCCACCAGCAGGGGGACGGAGGCGAGGGGCAATCAGCCCCAGCATTTT. As protein: CATSRGTEARGNQPQHF.

CDR3 protein: CASSIKGLGTDTQYF. CDR3 bases: TGTGCCAGTAGTATAAAAGGGTTGGGCACAGATACGCAGTATTTT. The genes are TRBV19 and TRBJ2-3; D gene ambiguous. Germline V gene lookup returns CDR1 LNHDA and CDR2 SQIVND (reference sequence). The germline V and J ends were trimmed by 2 bases and 1 base, with 10 bases remaining between them. The CDR3 extends over 15 amino acids.

The V and J genes are TRBV7-3 and TRBJ2-1; D ambiguous. Trimming took off 5 bases at V and 0 bases at J, with 14 bases between the two ends. Germline values: CDR1 SGHTA, CDR2 FQGTGA. The CDR3 consists of 16 residues. The CDR3 loop reads CASSPLGGASYNEQFF. The DNA for the CDR3 is TGTGCCAGCAGCCCGTTAGGTGGCGCCTCCTACAATGAGCAGTTCTTC.

In this sample, this clone turned up a few times. CDR3 residues: CASRNPGTSGSYEQYF. Written as DNA, the CDR3 is TGTGCCAGCAGAAATCCTGGGACTAGCGGCTCCTACGAGCAGTACTTC. The chain recombines TRBV27 with TRBJ2-7; 11 nucleotides align to TRBD2. Germline lookup yields CDR1 MNHEY and CDR2 SMNVEV (reference sequence). V trimming: 6 bases; J trimming: 0 bases; junction bases outside the gene matches: 7. The length of the CDR3 is 16 residues.

The rearrangement joins TRBV7-2 to TRBJ2-7; TRBD2 aligns across 11 bases. The germline CDR1 and CDR2 sequences are SGHTA and FQGNSA. Trimming took 5 bases from V and 6 from J; bases not matched to a gene: 3. The CDR3 sequence is 13 residues long. The CDR3 DNA reads TGTGCCAGCAGCCCCCTAGCGGGAGGCGAGCAGTACTTC. Protein: CASSPLAGGEQYF.

The chain combines TRBV10-3 with TRBJ2-7; D is undetermined. The CDR3 totals 14 residues. Germline V CDR1 and CDR2: ENHRY, SYGVKD. Trimming took 0 bases from V and 2 from J, leaving 8 bases between them. The CDR3 is CAISESTATYEQYF. CDR3 in DNA: TGTGCCATCAGTGAGTCTACAGCCACCTACGAGCAGTACTTC.

The chain recombines TRBV18 with TRBJ1-3, with D perhaps TRBD1 (5 bases). Germline V lookup: CDR1 KGHSH, CDR2 LQKENI. The CDR3 covers 15 residues. V dropped 2 bases and J dropped 2 bases, with 10 bases sitting between them. The CDR3 DNA follows: TGTGCCAGCTCACCAGTCAGGGAAGCTGGAAACACCATATATTTT. Amino acid sequence: CASSPVREAGNTIYF.

The J gene is TRBJ2-2, the V gene TRBV10-3, with 10 positions matching TRBD1. With 10 bases clipped from V and 6 bases from J, the junction kept 8 bases outside the gene matches. Germline CDR1 is ENHRY and CDR2 is SYGVKD. The length of the CDR3 is 14 residues. The CDR3 here is CATSGQGGAGELFF. CDR3 nucleotides: TGTGCCACCTCAGGACAGGGGGGGGCCGGGGAGCTGTTTTTT.

The V gene is TRBV6-1, the J gene TRBJ1-4; D is ambiguous. There are 14 residues in the CDR3. Trimming took 1 base from V and 7 from J, leaving 10 bases between them. Germline CDR1 is MNHNS and CDR2 is SASEGT. The CDR3 DNA follows: TGTGCCAGCAGTGAAGATCTCGGTCGTGAAAAACTGTTTTTT. Residues: CASSEDLGREKLFF.

The chain joins TRBV30 to TRBJ2-1; no firm D call. The V gene lost 6 bases and the J gene lost 0 bases, with 18 bases spanning the gap. CDR3 length: 16 amino acids. The germline V gene has CDR1 GTSNPN and CDR2 SVGIG (reference sequence). The CDR3 loop is CACPQLSPVSYNEQFF. The CDR3 region has the DNA TGTGCCTGCCCCCAACTTAGCCCGGTCTCCTACAATGAGCAGTTCTTC.

The rearrangement links TRBV5-1 to TRBJ2-3; 12 bases fit TRBD2. Per the germline V gene, CDR1 is SGHRS and CDR2 is YFSETQ. J gave up 4 bases and V 4 bases, and 1 base lay outside the gene matches. The CDR3 loop spans 14 amino acids. Written as DNA, the CDR3 is TGCGCCAGCAGCCCTAGCGGGAGGGCAGATACGCAGTATTTT. Amino acids: CASSPSGRADTQYF.